This T cell receptor (beta chain) appears in the sequencing data of a study of OX40 agonist ivuxolimab in advanced cancers. Study-level background: Patients assigned to dose escalation were diagnosed with hepatocellular carcinoma, melanoma, renal cell or head and neck cancer. Regarding the study as a whole: Those patients achieving a partial response at 0.1-3.0 mg/kg showed among the lowest clonal expansion.

TCRdb keeps only in-frame clones here, not all; method: immunoSEQ multiplex PCR. Of 99,000 or so clones detected, 90% to 95% appear once; the ten largest clones hold around 0.28%. The CDR3 totals 16 residues. The V gene lost 2 bases and the J gene lost 0 bases, with 11 bases spanning the gap. Germline CDR1 is MDHEN and CDR2 is SYDVKM. This clone was counted a few times. The antigen is undetermined. The source was CD4+ or CD8+ T cells sorted from blood, collected in a trial of the OX40 agonist ivuxolimab. This chain joins TRBV28 and TRBJ1-3; D not resolved. The source is an adult with an advanced solid tumor such as melanoma, head and neck, liver or kidney cancer. The CDR3 loop reads CASSLVTAYSGNTIYF. The CDR3 coding sequence is TGTGCCAGCAGTTTAGTGACGGCCTACTCTGGAAACACCATATATTTT.